This paragraph reports one TCR beta chain. This sample is drawn from a study of blood T cell repertoires in COVID-19. The CDR3 extends over 16 amino acids. The germline gives CDR1 PRHDT, CDR2 FYEKMQ (reference sequence). V gave up 5 bases and J gave up 5 bases; unmatched junction bases: 10. Participants spanned ages about 18 to 90 years and resided in about 24 US areas. The data were produced by immunoSEQ multiplex PCR, yet TCRdb's version contains in-frame clones alone and is incomplete. Here the sample spans about 370,000 clones, more than 85% being singletons. Input material: PBMCs or T cells enriched from blood (not recorded which). The chain joins TRBV13 to TRBJ2-3; 10 bases map to TRBD2. This clonotype was obtained from a woman between 40 and 50 years old who had been exposed to COVID-19. Here the CDR3 DNA reads TGTGCCAGCAGCCGAAATAGCGGGAGGTTGGGAGATACGCAGTATTTT. Its protein product is CASSRNSGRLGDTQYF.